The source of this TCR beta chain is a study of T cell repertoires in cytomegalovirus infection. Study-level information: Epitope selection comprised recently identified HLA-C-restricted CMV epitopes and well-studied HLA-B-restricted CMV epitopes. An indication of both CMV infection and matching HLA type came from public TCR beta signatures. General study results and limits: What dominated the ex vivo response were HLA-C-restricted CMV-specific TCR beta clonotypes.

Via MiXCR, TCRdb re-called the reads, giving one row per CDR3 protein. The sample has more than 55,000 distinct CDR3 sequences, roughly 20% seen once. Points on this clonotype: Its antigen is not known.

The CDR3 spans 15 residues. CDR1 is MNHEY and CDR2 is SVGAGI in the germline V gene. V shed 5 bases and J 6 bases; nucleotides not matched to a gene: 8. Material: CD8+ T cells from cultured PBMCs, obtained from culture after CMV antigen stimulation. This rearrangement joins TRBV6-5 to TRBJ2-2; 8 bases map to TRBD1. The source is a human donor in good health (CMV status not recorded). Some clones in this sample may be carry-over from other donors' samples. CDR3 residues: CASSRQTGAAGELFF. DNA of the CDR3: TGTGCCAGCAGTCGACAGACAGGGGCGGCCGGGGAGCTGTTTTTT.